The rows below give T cell receptor beta chains drawn from one sample of a study of blood T cell repertoires in COVID-19. Measured with immunoSEQ multiplex PCR; TCRdb has only the in-frame clones, and not every one. The sample holds about 80,000 clones; under 80% are singletons and the top ten take roughly a third. The sample consisted of peripheral blood. The receptors stem from a man in his fifties or sixties with COVID-19, enrolled during active disease. Both conserved end residues are part of each CDR3. The D gene is left open where the match is weak. A row's size may be missing; if present it is once, few, many or a size class.

abundance	d_gene	v_gene	j_gene	len	CDR3nt	CDR3aa
.	TRBD1	TRBV5-1	TRBJ2-4	15	TGCGCCAGCAGCCCCTCCCCGGGACAGGTAAACATTCAGTACTTC	CASSPSPGQVNIQYF
.	.	TRBV19	TRBJ1-1	11	TGTGCCAGTAGTATCCCGGGTAAAGCTTTCTTT	CASSIPGKAFF
once	.	TRBV6-2/TRBV6-3	TRBJ1-1	14	TGTGCCAGCAGCCCACATCCGGGTAGGACTGAAGCTTTCTTT	CASSPHPGRTEAFF
.	.	TRBV21-1	TRBJ2-2	19	TGTGCCAGCAGCAACCCAACTTTAGCGGGAGTGGCGTGGGACGGGGAGCTGTTTTTT	CASSNPTLAGVAWDGELFF
.	.	TRBV5-4	TRBJ1-5	13	TGTGCCAGCAGCTCCGACCCTGTACAGGCCCAGCATTTT	CASSSDPVQAQHF
.	.	TRBV2	TRBJ1-1	15	TGTGCCAGCAGGGACATCACAGGGAATCCCACTGAAGCTTTCTTT	CASRDITGNPTEAFF
.	.	TRBV11-3	TRBJ1-1	17	TGTGCCAGCAGCTTATGGAGTTACAGGGAAATGAACACTGAAGCTTTCTTT	CASSLWSYREMNTEAFF
.	.	TRBV5-1	TRBJ1-2	14	TGCGCCAGCAGTACCGGGACACCCTCGGGGGGCTACACCTTC	CASSTGTPSGGYTF
.	.	TRBV29-1	TRBJ2-2	13	TGCAGCGTTGAAGGTACTCGTACCGGGGAGCTGTTTTTT	CSVEGTRTGELFF
.	.	TRBV7-2	TRBJ2-4	19	TGTGCCAGCAGCTTAGTTTCCGGCGGGGGACACGAGGCCAAAAACATTCAGTACTTC	CASSLVSGGGHEAKNIQYF
few	.	TRBV7-3	TRBJ2-1	17	TGTGCCAGCAGCCCGCTCTTCGACAGCAGCTCCTACAATGAGCAGTTCTTC	CASSPLFDSSSYNEQFF
few	.	TRBV19	TRBJ1-5	14	TGTGCCAGTAGTCCGCAGTACGGCAATCAGCCCCAGCATTTT	CASSPQYGNQPQHF
few	TRBD1	TRBV5-8	TRBJ1-6	16	TGTGCCAGCAGCTCCCGGACAGGGGGAAACAATTCACCCCTCCACTTT	CASSSRTGGNNSPLHF
.	TRBD1	TRBV6-1	TRBJ1-1	14	TGTGCCAGCACTGAGGACAGGGGCTACACTGAAGCTTTCTTT	CASTEDRGYTEAFF
.	TRBD1	TRBV6-5	TRBJ2-6	15	TGTGCCAGCAGGACAGGGGGCGCTGGGGCCAACGTCCTGACTTTC	CASRTGGAGANVLTF
.	TRBD2	TRBV4-1	TRBJ2-5	17	TGCGCCAGCAGCCAACCCCCCGGACTAGCGGTACAAGAGACCCAGTACTTC	CASSQPPGLAVQETQYF
few	TRBD2	TRBV10-3	TRBJ2-7	11	TGTGCCGCCTCAACGGGGGGCGAGCAGTACTTC	CAASTGGEQYF
once	.	TRBV19	TRBJ1-5	13	TGTGCCAGTACTTACAAAGTTAATCAGCCCCAGCATTTT	CASTYKVNQPQHF
many	TRBD1	TRBV4-1	TRBJ1-6	12	TGCGCCAGCAAACAGGGGGCTTCACCCCTCCACTTT	CASKQGASPLHF
.	TRBD1	TRBV7-9	TRBJ1-2	16	TGTGCCAGCAGCTTAGCCCTGGGACAGGGTAACTATGGCTACACCTTC	CASSLALGQGNYGYTF
.	TRBD1	TRBV30	TRBJ1-5	15	TGTGCCTGGAGTTATCGGGCAGGGGGTAGTCAGCCCCAGCATTTT	CAWSYRAGGSQPQHF
few	TRBD2	TRBV7-9	TRBJ2-3	16	TGTGCCAGCAGCCCGAGCAGCGGGAGGAGTACAGATACGCAGTATTTT	CASSPSSGRSTDTQYF
.	TRBD2	TRBV5-1	TRBJ2-2	13	TGCGCCAGCAGCTGGGAGGGCACCGGGGAGCTGTTTTTT	CASSWEGTGELFF
.	TRBD2	TRBV6-2/TRBV6-3	TRBJ2-1	19	TGTGCCAGCAGTTACGGTCGGCTAGCGGGAGGAAACTCCTACAATGAGCAGTTCTTC	CASSYGRLAGGNSYNEQFF
.	.	TRBV5-8	TRBJ2-7	15	TGTGCCAGCAGCTTGCGACCAGGCCAATCCTACGAGCAGTACTTC	CASSLRPGQSYEQYF
once	.	TRBV7-9	TRBJ2-5	12	TGTGCAGATGGCGGGGCAGAAGAGACCCAGTACTTC	CADGGAEETQYF
.	.	TRBV25-1	TRBJ1-1	14	TGTGCGAGCGGGGGCAGCACGATGAACACTGAAGCTTTCTTT	CASGGSTMNTEAFF
.	.	TRBV7-9	TRBJ2-5	15	TGTGCCAGCAGCCCATACGGACTATCTCAAGAGACCCAGTACTTC	CASSPYGLSQETQYF
.	TRBD1	TRBV19	TRBJ1-4	16	TGTGCCAGTAGTATCCCAGGACAGGGAGAGGATGAAAAACTGTTTTTT	CASSIPGQGEDEKLFF
.	.	TRBV4-1	TRBJ1-5	17	TGCGCCAGCAGCCAAGATTGGGGGGATTTGGGCAATCAGCCCCAGCATTTT	CASSQDWGDLGNQPQHF
.	TRBD1	TRBV6-6	TRBJ1-1	13	TGTGCCAGCAGCTTTACAGGGGCCACTGAAGCTTTCTTT	CASSFTGATEAFF
.	TRBD1	TRBV7-2	TRBJ2-7	14	TGTGCCAGCAGCTTAGACAGGGGTGCCTACGAGCAGTACTTC	CASSLDRGAYEQYF
.	.	TRBV29-1	TRBJ2-1	14	TGCAGCGTTGAAGGAACTGCGGCCTACAATGAGCAGTTCTTC	CSVEGTAAYNEQFF
.	TRBD1	TRBV5-8	TRBJ1-6	15	TGTGCCAGCAGCCCGCGGGACAGGGGAAATTCACCCCTCCACTTT	CASSPRDRGNSPLHF
.	.	TRBV19	TRBJ1-5	16	TGTGCCAGTACCATGACAGGATTGGAGTCGGGACAGCCCCAGCATTTT	CASTMTGLESGQPQHF
many	TRBD1	TRBV7-3	TRBJ1-1	19	TGTGCCAGCAGCTTAACTCACCGCAGGGGGGTGAGCCCCAACACTGAAGCTTTCTTT	CASSLTHRRGVSPNTEAFF
.	.	TRBV9	TRBJ2-1	15	TGTGCCAGCAGCGCCCTGACGGGCTCCTACAATGAGCAGTTCTTC	CASSALTGSYNEQFF
.	TRBD2	TRBV3-1/TRBV3-2	TRBJ2-7	14	TGTGCCAGCAGCCCGGGACTAGCGGACTACGAGCAGTACTTC	CASSPGLADYEQYF
.	TRBD1	TRBV15	TRBJ1-5	16	TGTGCCACCAGCAGAGTGGGGGACAGGGATCCTCAGCCCCAGCATTTT	CATSRVGDRDPQPQHF
.	TRBD2	TRBV19	TRBJ2-1	15	TGTGCCAGTACCCGACTAGCGGGGGGGAACAATGAGCAGTTCTTC	CASTRLAGGNNEQFF
.	.	TRBV7-9	TRBJ2-7	13	TGTGCCAGCGATCGGGACACTACCTACGAGCAGTACTTC	CASDRDTTYEQYF
.	TRBD2	TRBV24-1	TRBJ2-3	14	TGTGCCACCAGCGAGGGCGGGGGTACAGATACGCAGTATTTT	CATSEGGGTDTQYF
.	TRBD1	TRBV7-9	TRBJ1-4	14	TGTGCCAGCAGCTTAAGCAGGGGGGATGAAAAACTGTTTTTT	CASSLSRGDEKLFF
few	TRBD2	TRBV9	TRBJ2-7	15	TGTGCCAGCAGCGTAGGAGGGAGGGCCGGTAACGAGCAGTACTTC	CASSVGGRAGNEQYF
.	.	TRBV7-2	TRBJ2-7	18	TGTGCCAGCAGCCCCCTTCCCGGACTCGCCCGAAGTACCTACGAGCAGTACTTC	CASSPLPGLARSTYEQYF
.	TRBD2	TRBV25-1	TRBJ2-5	15	TGTGCCAGCAGTGAATTTGGGGAGGGTCAAGAGACCCAGTACTTC	CASSEFGEGQETQYF
.	.	TRBV5-1	TRBJ1-6	18	TGCGCCAGCAGCTTGAACCAGTTACAACCCTCCTATAATTCACCCCTCCACTTT	CASSLNQLQPSYNSPLHF
once	TRBD2	TRBV5-1	TRBJ2-1	15	TGCGCCAGCAGCTTCGCGGGGGACCCTTACAATGAGCAGTTCTTC	CASSFAGDPYNEQFF
.	.	TRBV5-4	TRBJ2-2	16	TGTGCCAGCAGCTTAGGCTCGGGGGCGAACACCGGGGAGCTGTTTTTT	CASSLGSGANTGELFF
.	.	TRBV29-1	TRBJ2-7	11	TGCAGCGTTGGTCGGGGCTACGAGCAGTACTTC	CSVGRGYEQYF
.	.	TRBV6-5	TRBJ1-5	16	TGTGCCAGCAGTTACCGCTGGGCAGAAAATAATCAGCCCCAGCATTTT	CASSYRWAENNQPQHF
.	.	TRBV27	TRBJ1-5	13	TGTGCCAGCAGTTGGAAGGGGGATCAGCCCCAGCATTTT	CASSWKGDQPQHF
.	.	TRBV5-6	TRBJ2-1	15	TGTGCCAGCAGCCCGACCCTGCGGGGTTACAATGAGCAGTTCTTC	CASSPTLRGYNEQFF